These 18 T cell receptor beta chains came from one sample sequenced in a study of control samples from healthy donors and cancer patients (dated by TCRdb to 2020 to 2022). The library was built by means of the immunoSEQ multiplex PCR assay. As stored in TCRdb, this immuneACCESS dataset retains in-frame rearrangements with V and J assigned. A fraction of the clones does not appear; measured against another copy, unresolved V genes explain less than half of the discrepancy, and the remainder lacks a known reason. This sample comprises roughly 370,000 clones, 80% to 95% of them detected only once. The ten largest clones capture around 6.4% of the sample. The source material was PBMCs. Source of these receptors: a man aged 40-50 years with head and neck cancer.

This chain links TRBV28 with TRBJ2-5; TRBD1 agrees at 8 bases. Germline assignment: CDR1 MDHEN and CDR2 SYDVKM. V lost 5 bases, J lost 2 bases, and 4 bases stayed unmatched. CDR3 size: 14 residues. Here the CDR3 reads CASSRDRRQETQYF. DNA of the CDR3: TGTGCCAGCAGTAGGGACAGGAGGCAAGAGACCCAGTACTTC.

CDR3 sequence reads: CAWSASGKDTQYF. CDR3 coding DNA: TGTGCCTGGAGTGCATCAGGGAAAGATACGCAGTATTTT. V is TRBV30 and J is TRBJ2-3, with D possibly being TRBD1 (5 bases). Germline V CDR1 and CDR2: GTSNPN, SVGIG (reference sequence). Trimming took off 1 base at V and 5 bases at J, with 10 bases between the two ends. CDR3 length: 13 residues.

This sequence joins TRBV20-1 and TRBJ2-7, with 9 positions matching TRBD1. The CDR3 extends over 16 amino acids. The germline gives CDR1 DFQATT, CDR2 SNEGSKA (reference sequence). Losses at the gene ends were 6 bases for V and 2 bases for J; bases not matched to a gene: 14. In DNA form, the CDR3 reads TGCAGTGCCAGTGGGGGGCCAAGGACAGGGGCCTACGAGCAGTACTTC. It yields the protein CSASGGPRTGAYEQYF.

This sequence joins TRBV5-4 and TRBJ2-1; D might be TRBD1 (5 bases). V lost 0 bases and J lost 4, with 5 bases in between. There are 13 residues in the CDR3. Germline V gene data show CDR1 as SGHNT and CDR2 as YYREEE (reference sequence). The CDR3 region has the DNA TGTGCCAGCAGCTTGGACAGGTACAATGAGCAGTTCTTC. This encodes CASSLDRYNEQFF.

The V call is TRBV11-2, the J call TRBJ2-5; D uncertain. CDR1 and CDR2 from the germline V gene are SGHAT and FQNNGV. V was cut by 8 bases and J by 1 base, with 14 bases left in between. The CDR3 is 14 residues long. The CDR3 here is CASHSGRLQETQYF. CDR3 nucleotide sequence: TGTGCCAGCCACTCAGGACGGCTCCAAGAGACCCAGTACTTC.

The chain recombines TRBV28 with TRBJ2-7; the match to TRBD1 covers 9 bases. The CDR3 contains 16 residues. V shed 1 base and J 6 bases; nucleotides not matched to a gene: 10. The germline V gene encodes CDR1 MDHEN and CDR2 SYDVKM. In DNA form, the CDR3 reads TGTGCCAGCAGTTTATCCCCGGGACAGGGAAAATCCGAGCAGTACTTC. It specifies CASSLSPGQGKSEQYF.

The rearrangement links TRBV14 to TRBJ1-2; 9 bases agree with TRBD1. The CDR3 extends over 13 amino acids. Trimming cost V 3 bases and J 4 bases; bases outside gene matches: 0. CDR1 SGHDN and CDR2 FVKESK come from the germline V gene. In DNA form, the CDR3 reads TGTGCCAGCAGCCAGGACAGGGGCTATGGCTACACCTTC. It translates to CASSQDRGYGYTF.

This chain links TRBV28 with TRBJ1-6; tentatively, D is TRBD1 (5 bases). This CDR3 contains 13 residues. Germline-derived CDR1 and CDR2 are MDHEN and SYDVKM. Trimming shortened V by 8 bases and J by 9 bases, and 14 bases separated the two germline ends. The CDR3 loop reads CASQVGTSSPLHF. The CDR3 DNA is TGTGCCAGCCAAGTGGGGACGAGTTCACCCCTCCACTTT.

This clone was observed a single time. V usage is TRBV29-1 and J usage is TRBJ2-1; perhaps TRBD1 as D (5 bases). CDR3 size: 10 residues. The V end lost 7 bases, the J end lost 7 bases, and 8 bases lay between the germline ends. CDR1 and CDR2 (germline): SQVTM, ANQGSEA. This chain's CDR3 is CSGTGNEQFF. Here the CDR3 DNA reads TGCAGCGGTACAGGAAATGAGCAGTTCTTC.

The CDR3 DNA reads TGCGCCAGCAGCCAAGATGAGTCAAAGGGATACTCTGGAAACACCATATATTTT. Amino acids: CASSQDESKGYSGNTIYF. V is TRBV4-1 and J is TRBJ1-3; D ambiguous. CDR1 MGHRA and CDR2 YSYEKL come from the germline V gene. CDR3 length equals 18 residues. V shed 0 bases and J shed 0 bases, with 15 bases lying between them.

This chain links TRBV19 with TRBJ2-7; possible D gene TRBD2, 6 bases. This CDR3 contains 17 residues. Deletions cut 7 bases from V and 3 bases from J, with 25 bases between. CDR1 is LNHDA, CDR2 SQIVND, per germline (reference sequence). Written as DNA, the CDR3 is TGTGCCAGTACCTCCCTTGGCCATGACGGTAGCGGCTACGAGCAGTACTTC. Residues: CASTSLGHDGSGYEQYF.

The CDR3: CASSHAGGGGSYEQYF. The DNA for the CDR3 is TGTGCCAGCAGCCACGCTGGGGGAGGGGGGTCCTACGAGCAGTACTTC. V gene TRBV4-2 combines with J gene TRBJ2-7; D is possibly TRBD2 (7 bases). V lost 3 bases, J lost 1 base, and 16 bases lay in between. Germline CDR1 LGHNA, CDR2 YNFKEQ. The CDR3 totals 16 residues.

The chain is built from TRBV7-3 and TRBJ2-5; maybe TRBD1 (6 bases). V lost 5 bases and J 2 bases, leaving 18 bases between the germline ends. The CDR3 has 16 amino acids. Germline V CDR1 and CDR2: SGHTA, FQGTGA. The CDR3 loop is CASSPRATGLQETQYF. The CDR3 nucleotides are TGTGCCAGCAGCCCTCGGGCAACAGGGTTGCAAGAGACCCAGTACTTC. Full variable domain (remainder filled in from reference TRBV7-3 and TRBJ2-5): GAGVSQTPSNKVTEKGKYVELRCDPISGHTALYWYRQSLGQGPEFLIYFQGTGAADDSGLPNDRFFAVRPEGSVSTLKIQRTERGDSAVYLCASSPRATGLQETQYFGPGTRLLVL.

V usage is TRBV19 and J usage is TRBJ1-2, with 9 bases fitting TRBD1. The germline V gene encodes CDR1 LNHDA and CDR2 SQIVND (reference sequence). Germline trimming cut 5 bases from V and 2 bases from J; bases unmatched to any gene: 6. This CDR3 comprises 15 residues. The CDR3 protein is CASSSEQGANYGYTF. Here the CDR3 DNA reads TGTGCCAGTAGTTCTGAACAGGGGGCAAACTATGGCTACACCTTC.

The chain carries TRBV9 and TRBJ2-7; possibly TRBD1 for D (6 bases). Per germline, CDR1 SGDLS and CDR2 YYNGEE. V was cut by 3 bases and J by 2 bases, with 15 bases left in between. This CDR3 has 15 amino acids. CDR3 coding DNA: TGTGCCAGCAGCGATGGGACATCCTCTACCTACGAGCAGTACTTC. Encoded protein: CASSDGTSSTYEQYF.

This sequence joins TRBV9 and TRBJ2-3, with D perhaps TRBD1 or TRBD2 (6 bases each). The V end was cut by 3 bases, the J end by 0 bases, with 14 bases between. The CDR3 has 16 residues. Germline V gene lookup returns CDR1 SGDLS and CDR2 YYNGEE. CDR3 nucleotide sequence: TGTGCCAGCAGCGGACGTAGGGGGGCTAGCACAGATACGCAGTATTTT. Protein: CASSGRRGASTDTQYF.

The genes are TRBV5-4 and TRBJ2-2; 8 nucleotides align to TRBD1. After removal of 2 bases from V and 1 base from J, the junction contained 4 bases not matched to a gene. Germline V gene data show CDR1 as SGHNT and CDR2 as YYREEE (reference sequence). The CDR3 contains 16 residues. CDR3 sequence reads: CASSFSGGRNTGELFF. CDR3 bases: TGTGCCAGCAGCTTCTCAGGGGGCCGGAACACCGGGGAGCTGTTTTTT.

This clone occurred a few times. The chain links TRBV9 to TRBJ2-7; 9 positions match TRBD1. The germline CDR1 and CDR2 sequences are SGDLS and YYNGEE. This CDR3 comprises 14 residues. Trimming cost V 4 bases and J 4 bases; bases outside gene matches: 6. The CDR3 loop reads CASSLKGQGYEQYF. The CDR3 DNA reads TGTGCCAGCAGCCTAAAGGGACAGGGTTACGAGCAGTACTTC.